This record concerns one T cell receptor beta chain sequence. The record originates from a study of blood T cell repertoires in COVID-19. On the study more broadly: The United States, Italy and Spain were the sources of the acute and convalescent COVID-19 samples. Sources were T cells, B-cell-depleted T cells, or PBMCs; the material itself was cDNA or gDNA.

V gave up 4 bases and J gave up 3 bases; unmatched junction bases: 8. This CDR3 is built from 17 residues. Germline loops: CDR1 MNHEY, CDR2 SVGEGT. Per the original methods: Reference gene primer amplification gave estimated nucleated cell counts. Repertoires were generated with immunoSEQ multiplex PCR, while TCRdb's copy carries only in-frame clones and drops some. That table furnishes V, J and clone size, whereas the DNA furnished D and trimming. The table shows 50,000 or so clones, with about 85% occurring only once. The rearrangement joins TRBV6-2 or TRBV6-3 to TRBJ2-2; TRBD2 matches at 10 bases. Sequenced sample: peripheral blood. This receptor was identified in a man aged 40-49 years with active COVID-19. As DNA, the CDR3 is TGTGCCAGCAGTTCCAGCGGGAGGGCCGACGACACCGGGGAGCTGTTTTTT. This translates into CASSSSGRADDTGELFF.